This T cell receptor (beta chain) derives from a study of cytomegalovirus exposure and HLA in healthy donors. Study overall: The Caucasian-associated ancestry cluster contained approximately 81% of the 300 to 450 genotyped donors.

Points from the study as a whole: Researchers reported from a later analysis that most CMV-associated TCR beta chains appeared HLA-restricted.

The V gene's germline CDR1 is SGHRS and CDR2 YFSETQ. There are 15 residues in the CDR3. The trim removed 4 bases at V and 2 bases at J, leaving 8 bases unmatched. Each of the donors was a healthy bone marrow donor. Likely unrecorded immune exposures existed in these nominally healthy donors. Concerning this clone: The antigen remains undetermined.

60 Vbeta and 13 Jbeta primers were used in PCR. Profiled with immunoSEQ multiplex PCR; TCRdb holds only in-frame clones, not every one. The table has around 300,000 clones, roughly 90% seen once. Source material: PBMCs. This chain joins TRBV5-1 and TRBJ1-1; 7 bases map to TRBD1. This sequence was found in a woman in her late teens or twenties in good health and CMV-seronegative. CDR3 loop: CASSPNRGLNTEAFF. Written as DNA, the CDR3 is TGCGCCAGCAGCCCGAACAGGGGCCTAAACACTGAAGCTTTCTTT.